This T cell receptor beta chain was identified in a study of T-cell memory formation after mild COVID-19. Whole-study findings and limits: From day 15 to 85, contracting clones were balanced between CD4 and CD8, whereas later expanders leaned toward CD4+.

This clonotype turned up a few times. What it binds is unknown. Barcoded TCR alpha and TCR beta cDNA libraries with UMIs came from 5'RACE using constant-segment primers. Each CDR3 protein gets one entry after TCRdb re-called the 5' RACE reads with MiXCR. The data contain roughly 600,000 distinct CDR3 sequences, about a sixth of them singletons. Germline V gene lookup returns CDR1 MNHEY and CDR2 SVGEGT. CDR3 length: 17 residues. After removal of 2 bases from V and 8 bases from J, the junction contained 10 bases not matched to a gene. The sequence was collected from an adult woman who had mild COVID-19 (a few samples of this study predate the infection). Cell type and time point are not known. Sequencing was performed on PBMCs or a T cell subset sorted from them (not recorded which). The rearrangement joins TRBV6-2 or TRBV6-3 to TRBJ2-1; 12 nucleotides agree with TRBD2. The CDR3 nucleotides read TGTGCCAGCAGTTACCCGAGACTAGCGGGAGAAGCAGATGAGCAGTTCTTC. It encodes CASSYPRLAGEADEQFF.